This passage covers 13 T cell receptor beta chains from one sample sequenced in a study of T-cell reconstitution after alpha-beta-depleted transplantation in children. Library preparation (for TCRbeta) was performed with unique molecular identifiers. MiXCR was run by TCRdb on the PCR reads, yielding one entry per CDR3 protein. The sample contains fewer than 700,000 distinct CDR3 sequences, approximately 12% of which appear only once. The sample here was PBMCs, mostly from graft donor cells, taken 360 days after TCRalphabeta/CD19-depleted stem cell transplant. Receptor source: a male patient between 10 and 17 years old who had a stem cell transplant for acute myeloid leukemia, so the T cells may come from the graft donor.

V and J are TRBV20-1 and TRBJ2-5; possibly TRBD2 for D (6 bases). The CDR3 extends over 14 amino acids. The germline V gene has CDR1 DFQATT and CDR2 SNEGSKA (reference sequence). Trimming shortened V by 3 bases and J by 3 bases, and 14 bases separated the two germline ends. The CDR3 region is CSASASGSKETQYF. The CDR3 DNA follows: TGCAGTGCTAGCGCCAGCGGGTCCAAAGAGACCCAGTACTTC.

The V gene is TRBV15, the J gene TRBJ2-2; 11 bases are shared with TRBD1. The CDR3 extends over 18 amino acids. Per the germline V gene, CDR1 is LNHNV and CDR2 is YYDKDF (reference sequence). After removal of 3 bases from V and 4 bases from J, the junction contained 10 bases not matched to a gene. The CDR3 protein is CATSSPGGTGGPTGELFF. CDR3 nucleotide sequence: TGTGCCACCAGCAGTCCAGGAGGGACAGGGGGTCCCACCGGGGAGCTGTTTTTT.

This clonotype was seen only a few times. This chain joins TRBV20-1 and TRBJ2-3; either TRBD1 or TRBD2 may supply D (6 bases each). CDR1 and CDR2 from the germline V gene are DFQATT and SNEGSKA (reference sequence). This CDR3 has 15 residues. Trimming left V 7 bases short and J 0 bases short, with 17 bases between. The CDR3 nucleotides are TGCAGTGTGATCTTCCGGGGGCAGAGCACAGATACGCAGTATTTT. This encodes CSVIFRGQSTDTQYF.

The DNA for the CDR3 is TGTGCCAGTATCCGACCGAGGGTATGCCTGGTCGCAGATACGCAGTATTTT. It codes for CASIRPRVCLVADTQYF. V gene TRBV19 combines with J gene TRBJ2-3; tentatively, D is TRBD2 (5 bases). CDR1 is LNHDA, CDR2 SQIVND, per germline (reference sequence). Trimming pared 7 bases from V and 4 bases from J, leaving 24 bases between. This CDR3 spans 17 amino acids. Variable domain in full (rest from reference TRBV19 and TRBJ2-3): DGGITQSPKYLFRKEGQNVTLSCEQNLNHDAMYWYRQDPGQGLRLIYYSQIVNDFQKGDIAEGYSVSREKKESFPLTVTSAQKNPTAFYLCASIRPRVCLVADTQYFGPGTRLTVL.

The chain recombines TRBV10-3 with TRBJ2-1; 10 positions match TRBD2. With V trimmed by 10 bases and J by 8 bases, 8 bases remained unmatched. CDR1 and CDR2 (germline): ENHRY, SYGVKD. There are 13 residues in the CDR3. The CDR3 DNA sequence: TGTGCCACTCCACTAGCGGGATATGATGAGCAGTTCTTC. This codes for CATPLAGYDEQFF.

This clonotype has a handful of counts. The CDR3 region has the DNA TGTGCCAGCACCCTCCTGGGCGAGCAGTTCTTC. It specifies CASTLLGEQFF. This chain joins TRBV6-5 and TRBJ2-1; no firm D call. The V gene's germline CDR1 is MNHEY and CDR2 SVGAGI. The CDR3 runs 11 residues. Trimming shortened V by 7 bases and J by 10 bases, and 11 bases separated the two germline ends.

The gene calls are TRBV6-6 and TRBJ1-1; no clear D gene. Trimming shortened V by 2 bases and J by 2 bases, and 27 bases separated the two germline ends. The CDR3 length is 20 residues. Germline CDR1 MNHNY, CDR2 SVGAGI (reference sequence). The CDR3 sequence: CASSYISMFVTALSNTEAFF. CDR3 bases: TGTGCCAGCAGTTACATCAGCATGTTCGTGACGGCTCTTTCAAACACTGAAGCTTTCTTT.

This clonotype appeared many times. The chain couples TRBV21-1 to TRBJ2-7; TRBD1 was called by the table and not checked on the DNA. TRBV21-1 is shown as a pseudogene. The CDR3 loop spans 18 amino acids. CDR3 in amino acids: CASSKVRARPESSYEQYF. CDR3 bases: TGTGCCAGCAGCAAAGTCCGGGCCAGACCTGAGAGCTCCTACGAGCAGTACTTC.

This clonotype was detected a few times. The rearrangement joins TRBV5-6 to TRBJ2-7, with 8 bases aligning to TRBD1. Germline CDR1 and CDR2: SGHDT and YYEEEE. Losses at the gene ends were 0 bases for V and 2 bases for J; bases not matched to a gene: 7. This CDR3 is 16 amino acids long. The CDR3 here is CASSLGLPGQAYEQYF. The CDR3 nucleotides read TGTGCCAGCAGCTTGGGCCTACCGGGACAGGCCTACGAGCAGTACTTC. Using reference TRBV5-6 and TRBJ2-7 for the parts outside the CDR3, the full variable domain is DAGVTQSPTHLIKTRGQQVTLRCSPKSGHDTVSWYQQALGQGPQFIFQYYEEEERQRGNFPDRFSGHQFPNYSSELNVNALLLGDSALYLCASSLGLPGQAYEQYFGPGTRLTVT.

The chain couples TRBV29-1 to TRBJ2-5; D possibly corresponds to TRBD1 (5 bases). This CDR3 is built from 11 residues. V lost 6 bases and J 3 bases, leaving 8 bases between the germline ends. Germline assignment: CDR1 SQVTM and CDR2 ANQGSEA. The CDR3 sequence: CSVLREETQYF. As DNA, the CDR3 is TGCAGCGTGCTCAGGGAAGAGACCCAGTACTTC.

This clonotype has a count of ten or more. The chain employs TRBV28 and TRBJ2-7, with 7 bases that match TRBD2. The CDR3 has 16 amino acids. V shed 2 bases, J shed 1 base, and the junction held 8 bases outside the gene matches. Looked up from germline, CDR1 is MDHEN and CDR2 is SYDVKM. CDR3: CASSLGMASGSYEQYF. CDR3 in DNA: TGTGCCAGCAGTTTAGGGATGGCTAGCGGTTCCTACGAGCAGTACTTC.

This clonotype was seen more than once but under ten times. The rearrangement links TRBV4-2 to TRBJ2-3; TRBD1 agrees at 10 bases. Germline V gives CDR1 LGHNA, CDR2 YNFKEQ. The CDR3 runs 19 residues. The V gene end was trimmed by 0 bases and the J gene end by 0 bases; junction bases not matched to a gene: 9. The CDR3 here is CASSQDLGTGASSTDTQYF. The CDR3 bases are TGTGCCAGCAGCCAAGATCTGGGGACAGGGGCTTCTAGCACAGATACGCAGTATTTT.

This clonotype was counted at least ten times. The chain combines TRBV24-1 with TRBJ2-3, with 9 bases fitting TRBD1. Germline CDR1 and CDR2: KGHDR and SFDVKD. Trimming removed 3 bases from V and 10 bases from J; junction bases left unmatched: 10. The CDR3 runs to 15 residues. CDR3 sequence reads: CATSDPGQGRVAQYF. The CDR3 DNA sequence: TGTGCCACCAGTGATCCCGGACAGGGGAGGGTTGCGCAGTATTTT.